The sequence of this T cell receptor (beta chain) was determined in a study of PD-L1 blockade in urothelial cancer (dated 2017 in TCRdb). With regard to the full study: Therapy was started around 2014 for all patients, and atezolizumab 1,200 mg was administered intravenously every 3 weeks. Blood samples gave median yields of roughly 150,000 T cells and 65,000 to 85,000 unique TCRs, along with a median clonality of around 0.08. Durable clinical benefit meant progression-free survival longer than 6 months, and TCR features were also tested against progression-free and overall survival. Blood samples were analyzed at two time points: 3 weeks after treatment start (second dose) and 6 weeks after treatment start. Pretreatment blood TCR-seq was available for about 27 patients, at least one posttreatment blood collection was obtained for around 25 patients, and tumor TCR-seq was available for around 25 patients. Durable clinical benefit was achieved by nine patients and was not achieved by 20 patients. Patients had an ECOG performance status of 0 or 1 and had received between 0 and 3 prior chemotherapy regimens. Twenty-five of 29 patients were males with bladder-origin urothelial cancer, and about 60% of the 29 reported a prior smoking history. Pretreatment tumor samples and matched peripheral blood, collected serially before and after atezolizumab treatment, underwent TCR sequencing. An exploratory multi-omic analysis was conducted of the somatic, immune and clinical correlates of response to PD-L1 blockade with atezolizumab in urothelial cancer. In the same patients, whole exome sequencing and RNA sequencing of pretreatment tumors were performed in addition to TCR sequencing.

What the study reported, not specific to this receptor: A pretreatment peripheral blood TCR clonality below the median was linked to improved progression-free and overall survival. Greater expansion of tumor-associated TCR clones in peripheral blood 3 weeks after the start of treatment was observed in patients with durable benefit (n ≈ 22, p = 0.022). Small sample size (n ≈ 30) and many exploratory analyses mean the results are intended to be hypothesis-generating.

The cohort comprised around 30 patients with locally advanced or metastatic urothelial carcinoma treated at Memorial Sloan Kettering on a trial protocol. Peripheral blood mononuclear cells were collected from each patient pretreatment and during treatment, giving between 1 and 8 total time points per patient. The Qiagen DNeasy Blood extraction kit was used to purify genomic DNA from total PBMCs and tumor samples. Collected pretreatment and during treatment, PBMCs were isolated and stored as previously described. CDR1 is given as SGHDT and CDR2 as YYEEEE, both from the germline V gene. V is trimmed back by 0 bases and J by 2 bases, and the junction contains 0 bases that no gene match accounts for. Including cysteine and phenylalanine, the CDR3 has 15 amino acids. Of the read, only the CDR3 DNA is kept; its 45 bases are in frame from base 1. Synthetic TCR analog templates were spiked into each PCR to estimate absolute template abundance from read counts. The immunoSEQ assay was used to amplify TCRbeta CDR3 regions from genomic DNA with bias-controlled V and J gene primers. Sequencing of rearranged TCRbeta segments was performed at approximately 20X coverage. In the original analysis: Clustering was used to correct sequencing errors, and CDR3s were annotated against IMGT so that V, D and J genes could be assigned. Only productive TCRbeta rearrangements were used in downstream analyses, excluding out-of-frame or stop-codon sequences. Clonality was calculated as one minus the Shannon entropy normalized by the log of the number of unique productive sequences. Clones differing between time points or between blood and tumor were identified by Fisher's exact test with Benjamini-Hochberg correction at adjusted p below 0.01. Imported from immuneACCESS, the table was reduced by TCRdb to in-frame sequences with V and J called. These copies leave out some clones; in studies compared against another copy, an unresolved V gene accounts for under half, and the cause of the remainder is not known. D and trimming come from the DNA, and the V and J calls and clone size come from that table. The sample table lists about 28,000 clones, 80% of them with a count of one. The biggest ten clones account for approximately 2% of the sample.

In regard to this clone: Its specific antigen is unknown. No base quality information exists; no much larger clone differs at one position.

The chain is encoded by TRBV5-6 joined to TRBJ1-2; TRBD1 matches 11 bases in the middle. Sequenced material: PBMCs, taken around atezolizumab (anti-PD-L1) treatment. This clonotype originated in a man aged 50-60 years with urothelial cancer. The DNA is as follows: TGTGCCAGCAGCTTGGGGGACAGGGGGAACTATGGCTACACCTTC. Its coded protein is CASSLGDRGNYGYTF.